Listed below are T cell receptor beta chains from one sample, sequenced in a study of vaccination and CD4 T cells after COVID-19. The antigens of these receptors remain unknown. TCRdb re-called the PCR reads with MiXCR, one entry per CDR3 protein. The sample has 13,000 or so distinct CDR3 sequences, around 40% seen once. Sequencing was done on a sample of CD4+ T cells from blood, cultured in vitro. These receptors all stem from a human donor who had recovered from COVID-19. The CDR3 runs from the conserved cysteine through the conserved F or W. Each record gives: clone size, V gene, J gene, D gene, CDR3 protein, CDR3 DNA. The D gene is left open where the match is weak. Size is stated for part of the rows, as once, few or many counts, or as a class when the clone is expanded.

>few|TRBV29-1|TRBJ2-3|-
CSVEGRIDTDTQYF
TGCAGCGTTGAAGGCAGGATCGACACAGATACGCAGTATTTT
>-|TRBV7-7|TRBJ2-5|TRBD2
CASASGRGSQETQYF
TGTGCTAGCGCGTCGGGGCGGGGGTCCCAAGAGACCCAGTACTTC
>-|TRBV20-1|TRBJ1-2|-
CSAWDNLNYGYTF
TGCAGTGCATGGGACAACTTAAACTATGGCTACACCTTC
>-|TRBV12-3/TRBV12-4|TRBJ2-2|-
CASSLHRGDTGGETGELFF
TGTGCCAGCAGTCTCCACCGAGGGGATACGGGTGGGGAGACCGGGGAGCTGTTTTTT
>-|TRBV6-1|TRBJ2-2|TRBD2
CASRSGGAGTGELFF
TGTGCCAGCAGATCCGGGGGGGCGGGCACCGGGGAGCTGTTTTTT
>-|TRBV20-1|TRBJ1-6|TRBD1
CSASPRGSYNSPLHF
TGCAGTGCTAGTCCCAGGGGGTCCTATAATTCACCCCTCCACTTT
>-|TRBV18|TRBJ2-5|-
CASSGGQETQYF
TGTGCCAGCTCAGGGGGGCAAGAGACCCAGTACTTC
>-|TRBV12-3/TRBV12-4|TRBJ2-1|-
CASGGESGREQFF
TGTGCCAGCGGCGGGGAATCGGGAAGAGAGCAGTTCTTC
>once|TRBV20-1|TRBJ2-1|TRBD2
CSARDSTSGGFSYNEQFF
TGCAGTGCTAGAGATTCAACTAGCGGGGGGTTCTCCTACAATGAGCAGTTCTTC
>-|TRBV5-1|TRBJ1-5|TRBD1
CASSQGTGQSNQPQHF
TGCGCCAGCAGCCAAGGGACAGGGCAAAGCAATCAGCCCCAGCATTTT
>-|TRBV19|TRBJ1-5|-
CARGGDHSNQPQHF
TGTGCCAGAGGCGGGGACCATAGCAATCAGCCCCAGCATTTT
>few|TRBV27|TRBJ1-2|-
CASSLRTGSYGYTF
TGTGCCAGCAGCCTTCGGACGGGAAGCTATGGCTACACCTTC
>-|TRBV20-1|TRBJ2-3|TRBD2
CSARGTSGYPTDTQYF
TGCAGTGCTAGGGGGACTAGCGGGTACCCCACAGATACGCAGTATTTT
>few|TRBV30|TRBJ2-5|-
CAWSVSQETQYF
TGTGCCTGGAGTGTATCCCAAGAGACCCAGTACTTC
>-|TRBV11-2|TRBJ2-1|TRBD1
CASSLGGTVVNEQFF
TGTGCCAGCAGCTTAGGAGGGACAGTGGTCAATGAGCAGTTCTTC
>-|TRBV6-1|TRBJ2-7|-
CASSIQGKIDEQYF
TGTGCCAGCAGTATACAGGGCAAGATCGACGAGCAGTACTTC
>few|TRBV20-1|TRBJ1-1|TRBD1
CSANLDRGGTEAFF
TGCAGTGCTAATCTTGACAGGGGAGGGACTGAAGCTTTCTTT
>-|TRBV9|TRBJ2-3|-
CASSPVGRSTDTQYF
TGTGCCAGCAGCCCAGTGGGACGAAGCACAGATACGCAGTATTTT
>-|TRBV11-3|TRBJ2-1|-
CASSLGGFSYNEQFF
TGTGCCAGCAGCTTAGGGGGCTTCTCCTACAATGAGCAGTTCTTC
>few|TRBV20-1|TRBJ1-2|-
CSARDGGGYTF
TGCAGTGCTAGAGATGGGGGTGGCTACACCTTC
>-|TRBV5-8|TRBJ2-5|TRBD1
CASSLVGGEETQYF
TGTGCCAGCAGCTTGGTAGGGGGCGAAGAGACCCAGTACTTC
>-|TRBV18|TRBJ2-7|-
CASSSRGTLRSSYEQYF
TGTGCCAGCTCATCTCGGGGGACACTTCGGAGCTCCTACGAGCAGTACTTC
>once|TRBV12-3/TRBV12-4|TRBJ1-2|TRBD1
CASSLRDSGGYTF
TGTGCCAGCAGTTTAAGGGACAGTGGGGGCTACACCTTC
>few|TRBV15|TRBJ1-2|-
CATSRVDGYGYTF
TGTGCCACCAGCAGAGTGGACGGATATGGCTACACCTTC
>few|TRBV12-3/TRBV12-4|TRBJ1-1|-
CASSFGGTAFF
TGTGCCAGCAGTTTTGGGGGGACAGCTTTCTTT
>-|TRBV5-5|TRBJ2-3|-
CASSLGGEIYHTDTQYF
TGTGCCAGCAGCTTGGGGGGTGAGATATACCACACAGATACGCAGTATTTT
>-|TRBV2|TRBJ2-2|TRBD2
CASSDRGLPTGELFF
TGTGCCAGCAGTGATAGGGGACTACCCACCGGGGAGCTGTTTTTT
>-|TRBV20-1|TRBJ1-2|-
CSARATVLGYTF
TGCAGTGCTAGAGCGACAGTCCTTGGCTACACCTTC
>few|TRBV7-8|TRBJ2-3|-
CASSPRELITDTQYF
TGTGCCAGCAGCCCCCGGGAGCTAATCACAGATACGCAGTATTTT
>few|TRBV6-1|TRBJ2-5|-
CASSERGETQYF
TGTGCCAGCAGTGAACGGGGTGAGACCCAGTACTTC
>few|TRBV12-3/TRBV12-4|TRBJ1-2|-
CASSLAGGYGYTF
TGTGCCAGCAGCCTGGCCGGGGGCTATGGCTACACCTTC
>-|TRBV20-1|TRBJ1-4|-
CSARGQVTEKLFF
TGCAGTGCTAGAGGACAGGTTACTGAAAAACTGTTTTTT